This T cell receptor beta chain was captured by sequencing in a study of CD8 T cells in ankylosing spondylitis. Study conclusions and caveats: What appeared characteristic of ankylosing spondylitis blood was a TCR beta motif of fewer than ten highly homologous variants.

With molecular barcodes, quantitative 5'-RACE was used to make the TCR beta libraries. Using its own MiXCR run on the 5' RACE reads, TCRdb lists one record per CDR3 protein. The repertoire consists of over 700,000 distinct CDR3 sequences, with under 20% occurring once and the leading ten covering under 20%. The CDR3 totals 16 residues. V shed 3 bases, J shed 3 bases, and the junction held 10 bases outside the gene matches. In germline, CDR1 is ENHRY, CDR2 SYGVKD. The sample holds a few counts of this clonotype. Its antigen is undetermined. This chain uses TRBV10-3 with TRBJ2-7, with 8 positions matching TRBD1. Sequencing used blood, either unsorted or a sorted T cell fraction (not recorded which). This clonotype originated in a male donor with ankylosing spondylitis. CDR3 region: CAISERIDRGNYEQYF. The CDR3, as DNA: TGTGCCATCAGTGAAAGAATCGACAGGGGAAACTACGAGCAGTACTTC.